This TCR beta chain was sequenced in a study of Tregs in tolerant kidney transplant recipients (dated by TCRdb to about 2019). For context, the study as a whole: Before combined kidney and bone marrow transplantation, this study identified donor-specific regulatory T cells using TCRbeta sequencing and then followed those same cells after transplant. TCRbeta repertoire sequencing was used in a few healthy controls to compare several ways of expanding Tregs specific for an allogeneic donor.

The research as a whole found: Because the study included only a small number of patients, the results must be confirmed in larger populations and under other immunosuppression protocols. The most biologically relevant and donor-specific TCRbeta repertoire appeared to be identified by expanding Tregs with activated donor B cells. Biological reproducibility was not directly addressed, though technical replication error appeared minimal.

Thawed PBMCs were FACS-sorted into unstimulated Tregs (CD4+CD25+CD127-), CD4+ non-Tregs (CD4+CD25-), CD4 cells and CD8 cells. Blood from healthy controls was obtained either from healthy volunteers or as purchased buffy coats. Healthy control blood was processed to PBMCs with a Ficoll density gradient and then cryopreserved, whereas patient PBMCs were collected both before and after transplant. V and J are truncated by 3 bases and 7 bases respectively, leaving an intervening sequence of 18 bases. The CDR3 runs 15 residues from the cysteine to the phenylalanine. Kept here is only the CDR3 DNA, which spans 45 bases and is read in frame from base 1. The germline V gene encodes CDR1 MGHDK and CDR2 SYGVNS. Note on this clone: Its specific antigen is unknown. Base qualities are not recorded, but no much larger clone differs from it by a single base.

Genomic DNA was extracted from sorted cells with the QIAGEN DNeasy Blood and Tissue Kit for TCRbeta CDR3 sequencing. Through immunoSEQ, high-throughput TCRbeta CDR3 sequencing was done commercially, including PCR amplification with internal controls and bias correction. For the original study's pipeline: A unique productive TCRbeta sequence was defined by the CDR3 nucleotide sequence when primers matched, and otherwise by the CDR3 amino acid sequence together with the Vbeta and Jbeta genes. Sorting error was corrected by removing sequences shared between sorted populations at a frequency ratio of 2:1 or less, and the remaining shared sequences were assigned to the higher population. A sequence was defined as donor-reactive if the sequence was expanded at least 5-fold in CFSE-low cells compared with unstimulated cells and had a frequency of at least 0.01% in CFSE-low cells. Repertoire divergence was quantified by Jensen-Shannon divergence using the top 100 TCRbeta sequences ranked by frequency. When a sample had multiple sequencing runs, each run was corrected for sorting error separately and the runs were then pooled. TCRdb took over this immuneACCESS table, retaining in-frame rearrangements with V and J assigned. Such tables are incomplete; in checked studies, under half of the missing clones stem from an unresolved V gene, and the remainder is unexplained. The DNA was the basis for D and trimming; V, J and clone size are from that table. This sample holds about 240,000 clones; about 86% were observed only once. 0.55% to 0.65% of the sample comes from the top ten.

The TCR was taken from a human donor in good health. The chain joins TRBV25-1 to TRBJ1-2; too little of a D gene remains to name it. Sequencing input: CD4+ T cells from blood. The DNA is TGTGCCAGCAGTGATCTGGGAGGGTATCTGGGTGGCTACACCTTC. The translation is CASSDLGGYLGGYTF.